Sequencing of this T cell receptor (beta chain) was carried out in a study of CD8+ T cells in alopecia areata. There are 10 residues in the CDR3. V was pared by 5 bases and J by 6 bases, with 6 bases between. Germline values: CDR1 GTSNPN, CDR2 SVGIG (reference sequence). Treatment defined: oral pan-JAK inhibitor, 5-10 mg twice daily. Peripheral blood samples and lesional scalp punch biopsies were obtained from alopecia areata patients. cDNA reverse transcribed from extracted RNA served as the sequencing template. Sequencing was performed with immunoSEQ multiplex PCR; in TCRdb, only in-frame clones are kept and a portion is missing. The table includes 110,000 or so clones, approximately 59% detected once.

The TCR comes from a human donor with alopecia areata. The source was CD8+ T cells sorted from blood, collected at week 4, from a patient treated with tofacitinib. The chain uses TRBV30 and TRBJ2-3, with D uncertain. CDR3 coding DNA: TGTGCCTGGGGGTACGATACGCAGTATTTT. Encoded protein: CAWGYDTQYF.